The 24 T cell receptor beta chains presented below share a single source sample, sequenced in a study of cytomegalovirus exposure and HLA in healthy donors. The PCR contained 60 Vbeta and 13 Jbeta primers. The repertoire was sequenced with immunoSEQ multiplex PCR; TCRdb's copy has only in-frame clones and lacks some. Here the sample spans 130,000 to 150,000 clones, over 70% being singletons. The sequenced sample consisted of PBMCs. These receptors all come from a male donor in good health and CMV-seronegative.

There are a few counts of this clone. The J gene is TRBJ2-1, the V gene TRBV6-8; 9 nucleotides match TRBD1. V gave up 9 bases and J gave up 6 bases; unmatched junction bases: 9. The CDR3 runs 14 residues. From germline, CDR1 is MNHGY and CDR2 SAAAGT. In nucleotides, the CDR3 is TGTGCCAGGGCGACAGGGGGATGTATCAATGAGCAGTTCTTC. This gives the protein CARATGGCINEQFF.

J is TRBJ1-2 and V is TRBV6-5; D might be TRBD1 (6 bases). From germline, CDR1 is MNHEY and CDR2 SVGAGI. The ends were cut back, 8 bases at V and 1 base at J, with 17 bases in the middle. This CDR3 contains 15 residues. The CDR3 sequence: CASSIQQGVNYGYTF. The CDR3 bases are TGTGCCAGCTCAATCCAACAGGGAGTTAACTATGGCTACACCTTC.

This chain joins TRBV5-6 and TRBJ1-4; D call uncertain. Germline CDR1 SGHDT, CDR2 YYEEEE. The CDR3 length is 14 residues. The ends were cut back, 0 bases at V and 2 bases at J, with 5 bases in the middle. CDR3 in amino acids: CASSLGPTNEKLFF. In nucleotides, the CDR3 is TGTGCCAGCAGCTTGGGGCCTACTAATGAAAAACTGTTTTTT.

The chain combines TRBV4-1 with TRBJ1-1; TRBD1 matches 10 bases. Looked up from germline, CDR1 is MGHRA and CDR2 is YSYEKL. The CDR3 totals 13 residues. V shed 7 bases, J shed 7 bases, and the junction held 6 bases outside the gene matches. The CDR3 coding sequence is TGCGCCAGCATGGGACAGGGGTCTTTTGAAGCTTTCTTT. Translation gives CASMGQGSFEAFF.

The rearrangement joins TRBV14 to TRBJ1-4, with 8 bases aligning to TRBD1. Trimming took 4 bases from V and 7 from J; bases not matched to a gene: 5. Germline CDR1 reads SGHDN; CDR2 reads FVKESK. The CDR3 consists of 14 residues. The CDR3 DNA reads TGTGCCAGCAGCCGACAGGGGCAGGGTGAAAAACTGTTTTTT. It codes for CASSRQGQGEKLFF.

This clone appeared once. This chain joins TRBV5-1 and TRBJ2-7, with TRBD2 matching over 13 bases. CDR1 is SGHRS and CDR2 is YFSETQ in the germline V gene. V lost 7 bases, J lost 6 bases, and 10 bases stayed unmatched. CDR3 length equals 15 residues. CDR3 coding DNA: TGCGCCAGCTCGACAGGACTAGCGGGAGTACGCGAGCAGTACTTC. This gives the protein CASSTGLAGVREQYF.

The rearrangement joins TRBV11-2 to TRBJ2-1; 12 nucleotides align to TRBD2. CDR3 length: 16 residues. CDR1 SGHAT and CDR2 FQNNGV come from the germline V gene. V gave up 1 base and J gave up 5 bases; unmatched junction bases: 3. This chain's CDR3 is CASSLGGLAGNNEQFF. The CDR3 DNA reads as TGTGCCAGCAGCTTAGGCGGACTAGCGGGGAACAATGAGCAGTTCTTC. The variable domain in full, completed from reference TRBV11-2 and TRBJ2-1, reads EAGVAQSPRYKIIEKRQSVAFWCNPISGHATLYWYQQILGQGPKLLIQFQNNGVVDDSQLPKDRFSAERLKGVDSTLKIQPAKLEDSAVYLCASSLGGLAGNNEQFFGPGTRLTVL.

The J gene is TRBJ2-2, the V gene TRBV7-2; 12 bases are a match to TRBD2. The CDR3 totals 16 residues. The germline CDR1 and CDR2 sequences are SGHTA and FQGNSA. V was pared by 5 bases and J by 5 bases, with 6 bases of the junction left unmatched. This chain's CDR3 is CASSLGLAGRTGELFF. As DNA, the CDR3 is TGTGCCAGCAGCCTAGGACTAGCGGGGCGGACCGGGGAGCTGTTTTTT.

J is TRBJ2-5 and V is TRBV9, with 8 bases matching TRBD2. Germline CDR1 reads SGDLS; CDR2 reads YYNGEE. The V segment lost 0 bases and the J segment 11 bases; nucleotides outside the gene matches: 15. The CDR3 extends over 16 amino acids. CDR3 DNA sequence: TGTGCCAGCAGCGTAGGAGCCAGCGGGGGTTCAAGTGAGCAGTACTTC. This gives the protein CASSVGASGGSSEQYF.

This chain links TRBV29-1 with TRBJ2-5; perhaps TRBD1 as D (5 bases). The V and J ends lost 6 bases and 5 bases respectively, with 16 bases between them. The germline CDR1 and CDR2 sequences are SQVTM and ANQGSEA. CDR3 length: 13 residues. DNA for the CDR3: TGCAGCGTGGACCGACAGTATTCCGAGACCCAGTACTTC. Amino acids: CSVDRQYSETQYF. The entire variable domain, with the rest obtained from reference TRBV29-1 and TRBJ2-5, is as follows: SAVISQKPSRDICQRGTSLTIQCQVDSQVTMMFWYRQQPGQSLTLIATANQGSEATYESGFVIDKFPISRPNLTFSTLTVSNMSPEDSSIYLCSVDRQYSETQYFGPGTRLLVL.

CDR3 sequence: CASSVGQGAGELFF. In DNA, the CDR3 is TGCGCCAGCAGCGTGGGACAGGGCGCCGGGGAGCTGTTTTTT. The chain couples TRBV5-1 to TRBJ2-2; 9 nucleotides match TRBD1. Germline V lookup: CDR1 SGHRS, CDR2 YFSETQ. J was trimmed by 6 bases and V by 4 bases; bases with no gene match: 4. The CDR3 runs to 14 residues.

The rearrangement uses TRBV30 and TRBJ1-5; no reliable D call. CDR3 size: 14 residues. Germline V gives CDR1 GTSNPN, CDR2 SVGIG (reference sequence). Trimming removed 2 bases at V and 6 bases at J, with 14 bases between. CDR3 region: CAWSWQVSGQPQHF. The CDR3 region has the DNA TGTGCCTGGAGTTGGCAGGTTAGTGGTCAGCCCCAGCATTTT.

This chain links TRBV13 with TRBJ2-1; D is possibly TRBD1 (6 bases). With 4 bases removed from V and 8 bases from J, the gap between germline ends came to 18 bases. The CDR3 consists of 15 residues. In germline, CDR1 is PRHDT, CDR2 FYEKMQ (reference sequence). The CDR3 here is CASSSTSRGGDEQFF. The CDR3 DNA follows: TGTGCCAGCAGCTCTACAAGCAGGGGTGGGGATGAGCAGTTCTTC.

On this clone: The junction differs from germline at one of its ends, possibly a read error. The J gene is TRBJ1-4, the V gene TRBV19, with 8 bases lining up with TRBD1. Germline lookup yields CDR1 LNHDA and CDR2 SQIVND (reference sequence). This CDR3 contains 14 residues. The CDR3 sequence: CVSRTTGEEEKLFF. The CDR3 nucleotides are TGTGTCAGTAGGACGACAGGGGAGGAGGAAAAACTGTTTTTT.

V usage is TRBV27 and J usage is TRBJ2-5; 9 bases are a match to TRBD1. J gave up 1 base and V 5 bases, and 5 bases lay outside the gene matches. Germline loops: CDR1 MNHEY, CDR2 SMNVEV (reference sequence). The CDR3 sequence is 15 residues long. CDR3 DNA sequence: TGTGCCAGCAGTACAGGGGGCTTGAGCCAAGAGACCCAGTACTTC. It translates to CASSTGGLSQETQYF.

V and J are TRBV5-1 and TRBJ2-3; 8 bases fit TRBD1. Germline loops: CDR1 SGHRS, CDR2 YFSETQ. Trimming at V came to 2 bases and at J to 6 bases, leaving 8 bases not matched to a gene. The CDR3 runs to 15 residues. The DNA for the CDR3 is TGCGCCAGCAGCTTAAGAACTGGACAGGGCGATACGCAGTATTTT. It codes for CASSLRTGQGDTQYF.

The J gene is TRBJ1-6, the V gene TRBV19; D may be TRBD1 (5 bases). The V end lost 5 bases, the J end lost 7 bases, and 9 bases lay between the germline ends. Germline V gene sequence: CDR1 LNHDA, CDR2 SQIVND (reference sequence). The CDR3 extends over 13 amino acids. Here the CDR3 reads CASSSNRNSPLHF. In DNA form, the CDR3 reads TGTGCCAGTAGTTCAAACAGGAATTCACCCCTCCACTTT.

The chain couples TRBV6-4 to TRBJ1-2, with TRBD1 as a possible D gene (6 bases). Germline loops: CDR1 MRHNA, CDR2 SNTAGT. V gave up 3 bases and J gave up 0 bases, with 11 bases separating them. The CDR3 totals 15 residues. Written as DNA, the CDR3 is TGTGCCAGCAGTGAGTCAGGGGAAGCTAACTATGGCTACACCTTC. Translation: CASSESGEANYGYTF.

The chain recombines TRBV4-1 with TRBJ1-3; 7 positions match TRBD1. The junction had 5 bases not matched to a gene; V was cut back by 3 bases and J by 0 bases. The CDR3 is 16 residues long. From germline, CDR1 is MGHRA and CDR2 YSYEKL. CDR3 protein: CASSQTGLHSGNTIYF. Written as DNA, the CDR3 is TGCGCCAGCAGCCAGACAGGGCTCCACTCTGGAAACACCATATATTTT.

This rearrangement joins TRBV7-9 to TRBJ2-5; D is perhaps TRBD1 (6 bases). Trimming pared 10 bases from V and 2 bases from J, leaving 20 bases between. This CDR3 region has 15 residues. Germline assignment: CDR1 SEHNR and CDR2 FQNEAQ (reference sequence). In DNA, the CDR3 is TGTGCCACCTCCGGACAGATGGGCCCTCAAGAGACCCAGTACTTC. This codes for CATSGQMGPQETQYF.

The J gene is TRBJ2-5, the V gene TRBV5-6, with D possibly matching TRBD1 (6 bases). Trimming pared 10 bases from V and 5 bases from J, leaving 9 bases between. Germline CDR1 reads SGHDT; CDR2 reads YYEEEE. This CDR3 has 10 residues. CDR3 sequence reads: CAAGQETQYF. CDR3 nucleotides: TGTGCCGCCGGACAGGAGACCCAGTACTTC.

V is TRBV5-4 and J is TRBJ2-1; weak D call: TRBD1 (5 bases). Germline V gene data show CDR1 as SGHNT and CDR2 as YYREEE (reference sequence). V lost 3 bases and J 0 bases, leaving 10 bases between the germline ends. The CDR3 has 15 residues. CDR3: CASSWGLGSYNEQFF. The CDR3 region has the DNA TGTGCCAGCAGCTGGGGCTTGGGCTCCTACAATGAGCAGTTCTTC. The whole variable domain, remainder taken from reference TRBV5-4 and TRBJ2-1, is ETGVTQSPTHLIKTRGQQVTLRCSSQSGHNTVSWYQQALGQGPQFIFQYYREEENGRGNFPPRFSGLQFPNYSSELNVNALELDDSALYLCASSWGLGSYNEQFFGPGTRLTVL.

In DNA form, the CDR3 reads TGTGCCAGTCACCGGGACAGGGGCTTTCAGTACTTC. This codes for CASHRDRGFQYF. The rearrangement joins TRBV28 to TRBJ2-4, with 10 bases that match TRBD1. Germline trimming cut 9 bases from V and 11 bases from J; bases unmatched to any gene: 7. This CDR3 region has 12 residues. CDR1 and CDR2 (germline): MDHEN, SYDVKM.

This clone has only a few counts. The chain couples TRBV6-5 to TRBJ1-2; D may be TRBD1 (6 bases). The V end was cut by 6 bases, the J end by 0 bases, with 14 bases between. CDR1 is MNHEY and CDR2 is SVGAGI in the germline V gene. The CDR3 consists of 15 residues. The CDR3 here is CASRRTGNSNYGYTF. The CDR3 DNA follows: TGTGCCAGCAGAAGAACAGGGAATTCTAACTATGGCTACACCTTC.